This paragraph reports one T cell receptor (beta chain). This sample is drawn from a study of blood T cell repertoires in COVID-19. The repertoire was sequenced with immunoSEQ multiplex PCR; TCRdb's copy has only in-frame clones and lacks some. The sample consists of approximately 200,000 clones, 88% of them appearing once. Germline loops: CDR1 LNHDA, CDR2 SQIVND (reference sequence). CDR3 length: 11 amino acids. Deletions cut 7 bases from V and 4 bases from J, with 7 bases between. The TCR sequence derives from a man aged 65-85 years with acute or convalescent COVID-19. The sequenced sample was peripheral blood. The V call is TRBV19, the J call TRBJ1-2; D is uncertain. CDR3 nucleotide sequence: TGTGCCAGTACCCTCGGCTATGGCTACACCTTC. Translation gives CASTLGYGYTF.